This entry concerns a single T cell receptor beta chain. The entry originates in a study of CD8+CD57+ T cells in acquired aplastic anemia. In patients chosen for sequencing, flow cytometry had shown CD8+CD57+ cell expansion. The CDR3 is made up of 14 amino acids. Germline V gene sequence: CDR1 MNHEY, CDR2 SVGAGI. V trimming: 3 bases; J trimming: 8 bases; junction bases outside the gene matches: 5. Template material for TCR beta VDJ and CDR3 profiling consisted of genomic DNA. One entry per CDR3 protein, called by TCRdb with MiXCR from the reads. Found here are around 180,000 distinct CDR3 sequences, approximately 52% of them singletons; the top ten hold more than 1.5%.

The source material was sorted CD4+, CD8+, or CD8+CD57+ T cells (not recorded which) from PBMCs. The chain combines TRBV6-5 with TRBJ1-4; TRBD1 matches at 8 bases. This clonotype was obtained from a human donor with aplastic anemia. CDR3 nucleotides: TGTGCCAGCAGTTATAAGACAGGGGTAGAAAAACTGTTTTTT. Protein product: CASSYKTGVEKLFF.